This TCR beta chain was obtained from a study of PD-L1 blockade in urothelial cancer. On the study more broadly: Chemotherapy regimens numbering 0 to 3 had been given to patients. Blood analysis took place 3 weeks (second dose) and 6 weeks after treatment start.

Some clones are missing from TCRdb's copy, which holds only in-frame ones; the method was immunoSEQ multiplex PCR. The top ten hold about 17% of the sample, which has 41,000 or so clones, about four fifths seen once. The CDR3 runs to 16 residues. V usage is TRBV21-1 and J usage is TRBJ2-2; TRBD1, the D gene given by the table, was not confirmed from the DNA. TRBV21-1 is a listed pseudogene. This clonotype was sampled from a man in his 60s with urothelial cancer. The material sequenced was PBMCs, taken around atezolizumab (anti-PD-L1) treatment. The CDR3 coding sequence is TGTGCCAGCAGCAAAAAGGACAGGGGGAGGTCCGGGGAGCTGTTTTTT. It encodes CASSKKDRGRSGELFF.